These 18 T cell receptor beta chains share one sample of origin, sequenced in a study of T cells expressing NK-cell markers (dated by TCRdb to the early 2020s). The library was prepared using 5' RACE. Sequencing instrument: Illumina HiSeq 2000. Reprocessed by TCRdb, the reads give a single entry per CDR3 protein sequence, without DNA. The table kept for this sample lists about 260,000 distinct CDR3 sequences. The ten top clones hold more than 3.5% of the sample. Specimen: blood T cells: a sorted CD56 or NKG2C T cell subset, CD4+ or CD8+ T cells, or bulk PBMC T cells (not recorded which). The origin of the receptors is a woman between 18 and 70 years old in good health.

The chain uses TRBV12-3 or TRBV12-4 and TRBJ2-3; the TRBD1 assignment by TCRdb is unverifiable without DNA. The CDR3 is 16 amino acids. The CDR3 is CASSLGDLGLGDTQYF.

The V and J genes are TRBV30 and TRBJ2-3; TCRdb lists TRBD2, though no DNA is available to test this call. The CDR3 spans 16 residues. Germline V gene data show CDR1 as GTSNPN and CDR2 as SVGIG (reference sequence). CDR3 residues: CAWRVFGRGSGDTQYF.

This chain links TRBV18 with TRBJ1-2. Germline assignment: CDR1 KGHSH and CDR2 LQKENI. This CDR3 spans 14 amino acids. The CDR3 sequence: CASSPSAAHHGYTF. Filled out from reference TRBV18 and TRBJ1-2, the complete variable domain reads NAGVMQNPRHLVRRRGQEARLRCSPMKGHSHVYWYRQLPEEGLKFMVYLQKENIIDESGMPKERFSAEFPKEGPSILRIQQVVRGDSAAYFCASSPSAAHHGYTFGSGTRLTVV.

The chain has TRBV20-1 and TRBJ2-3; TCRdb calls TRBD2, which cannot be checked without DNA. The CDR3 is 16 amino acids. Germline CDR1 is DFQATT and CDR2 is SNEGSKA (reference sequence). This CDR3 is CSARGTSGSGTDTQYF.

The chain joins TRBV18 to TRBJ2-7. Germline V lookup: CDR1 KGHSH, CDR2 LQKENI. The CDR3 consists of 14 residues. The CDR3 region is CASSSSGSSYEQYF.

The chain recombines TRBV20-1 with TRBJ1-2. The CDR3 consists of 14 residues. The germline V gene has CDR1 DFQATT and CDR2 SNEGSKA (reference sequence). CDR3 residues: CSARSTTVNYGYTF.

V is TRBV6-5 and J is TRBJ2-2. This CDR3 comprises 15 residues. The germline CDR1 and CDR2 sequences are MNHEY and SVGAGI. The CDR3 loop is CASSYPMTGTGELFF.

V gene TRBV19 combines with J gene TRBJ2-4; TCRdb's assignment of TRBD1 cannot be checked, as there is no DNA. CDR1 and CDR2 (germline): LNHDA, SQIVND (reference sequence). The length of the CDR3 is 14 residues. The chain's CDR3 is CASGRQAGQNIQYF.

The chain combines TRBV7-3 with TRBJ1-1; absent DNA, TCRdb's TRBD1 call cannot be checked. The germline V gene has CDR1 SGHTA and CDR2 FQGTGA. The CDR3 has 14 residues. CDR3 sequence reads: CASSSRGANTEAFF. The complete variable domain, with remaining parts taken from reference TRBV7-3 and TRBJ1-1, reads GAGVSQTPSNKVTEKGKYVELRCDPISGHTALYWYRQSLGQGPEFLIYFQGTGAADDSGLPNDRFFAVRPEGSVSTLKIQRTERGDSAVYLCASSSRGANTEAFFGQGTRLTVV.

The chain is built from TRBV7-2 and TRBJ1-6. CDR3 length equals 16 residues. Germline V gene lookup returns CDR1 SGHTA and CDR2 FQGNSA. The CDR3 here is CASSLVLSSYNSPLHF.

The V gene is TRBV12-3 or TRBV12-4, the J gene TRBJ1-4; with no DNA, the TCRdb D assignment of TRBD1 cannot be verified. The CDR3 extends over 14 amino acids. The CDR3 protein is CASSLGGSPEKLFF.

The chain joins TRBV24-1 to TRBJ2-3. The germline V gene has CDR1 KGHDR and CDR2 SFDVKD. This CDR3 contains 13 residues. CDR3 in amino acids: CATSDWGTDTQYF.

The rearrangement uses TRBV20-1 and TRBJ2-3; TCRdb returns TRBD1, unconfirmable since there is no DNA. In germline, CDR1 is DFQATT, CDR2 SNEGSKA (reference sequence). This CDR3 comprises 15 residues. The CDR3 loop is CSAGTGTAITDTQYF.

This chain joins TRBV5-6 and TRBJ2-5. The CDR3 has 13 amino acids. Germline V gene data show CDR1 as SGHDT and CDR2 as YYEEEE. CDR3 in amino acids: CASGVDTQETQYF.

The V call is TRBV5-1, the J call TRBJ1-2; TCRdb's D call of TRBD1 is untestable without DNA. This CDR3 is built from 15 residues. CDR1 is SGHRS, CDR2 YFSETQ, per germline. The chain's CDR3 is CASSPRQGRYAGYTF.

The chain recombines TRBV20-1 with TRBJ2-2; the D call from TCRdb, TRBD1, cannot be confirmed without DNA. Germline V CDR1 and CDR2: DFQATT, SNEGSKA (reference sequence). This CDR3 is built from 17 residues. CDR3 sequence: CSADGPRQGDYTGELFF.

This chain uses TRBV20-1 with TRBJ2-5; the TCRdb D gene call, TRBD1, has no DNA to confirm it. Germline V gene sequence: CDR1 DFQATT, CDR2 SNEGSKA (reference sequence). The CDR3 is 14 residues long. CDR3 amino acids: CSARGVKGGETQYF.

The J gene is TRBJ1-5, the V gene TRBV6-1. CDR1 is MNHNS, CDR2 SASEGT, per germline. The CDR3 contains 16 residues. CDR3 residues: CASSLRDSHSNQPQHF.